A selection of T cell receptor beta chains follows, all from one sample in a study of T cell changes during pregnancy in multiple sclerosis. Some clones are missing from TCRdb's copy, which holds only in-frame ones; the method was immunoSEQ multiplex PCR. The sample has around 34,000 clones; under 90% are singletons. The sequencing used CD8+ T cells from peripheral blood mononuclear cells, collected after pregnancy. These receptors came from a female donor with multiple sclerosis, enrolled in a pregnancy study. The CDR3 runs from the conserved cysteine through the conserved F or W. The D gene is left open where the match is weak.

d_call j_call v_call cdr3_nt cdr3_aa
. TRBJ1-1 TRBV2 TGTGCCAGAGACGTACAGGGGAACACTGAAGCTTTCTTT CARDVQGNTEAFF
TRBD2 TRBJ2-3 TRBV4-2 TGTGCCAGCAGCCTCGTAGCGGGGGCGGGAGATACGCAGTATTTT CASSLVAGAGDTQYF
. TRBJ1-1 TRBV27 TGTGCCAGCGGGAGGGGGAACACTGAAGCTTTCTTT CASGRGNTEAFF
. TRBJ1-2 TRBV25-1 TGTGCCAGCAGTGTTTCCTTGGGGCGCTGGTCTGGCTATGGCTACACCTTC CASSVSLGRWSGYGYTF
TRBD2 TRBJ2-3 TRBV29-1 TGCAGCGTTCAATTTAGCGGGGGGGCCACAGATACGCAGTATTTT CSVQFSGGATDTQYF
. TRBJ2-7 TRBV19 TGTGCCAGTAGTATAACTGAGACCTACGAGCAGTACTTC CASSITETYEQYF
. TRBJ1-4 TRBV6-5 TGTGCCGCGGGGGTACAGGGCATGGGGGAAAAACTGTTTTTT CAAGVQGMGEKLFF
TRBD1 TRBJ1-3 TRBV30 TGTGCCTGGAGTGTAATCTCGACAGGGGGGAGAAACACCATATATTTT CAWSVISTGGRNTIYF
. TRBJ2-7 TRBV11-2 TGTGCCAGCAGCATCAGGACTACTCCCTACGAGCAGTACTTC CASSIRTTPYEQYF
. TRBJ1-1 TRBV25-1 TGTGCCAGCAGGCCAGGGAACACTGAAGCTTTCTTT CASRPGNTEAFF
TRBD1 TRBJ1-2 TRBV14 TGTGCCACCGGAACGCCCGGGGACAGCGGCTATGGCTACACCTTC CATGTPGDSGYGYTF